These T cell receptor beta chains were read from a single sample in a study of OX40 agonist ivuxolimab in advanced cancers. Sequencing used immunoSEQ multiplex PCR; TCRdb keeps in-frame clones, though not all of them. The sample gives more than 5,500 clones, around 71% of which show up once; roughly 61% is in the top ten. The specimen comprised CD4+ or CD8+ T cells sorted from blood, sampled in a trial of the OX40 agonist ivuxolimab. The receptors derive from an adult with an advanced solid tumor such as melanoma, head and neck, liver or kidney cancer. CDR3s include the opening cysteine and the closing phenylalanine or tryptophan. A D gene is named only where the DNA matches it firmly. Clone size is not always given. Where it is, it says once, few, many or a class for expanded clones.

d_call: -
j_call: TRBJ2-7
clone_size: -
v_call: TRBV7-6
cdr3_aa: CASSSGTLEGQYF
cdr3_nt: TGTGCCAGCAGCTCAGGGACCTTGGAGGGGCAGTACTTC

d_call: -
j_call: TRBJ1-2
clone_size: -
v_call: TRBV6-5
cdr3_aa: CASSYTQGDGYTF
cdr3_nt: TGTGCCAGCAGTTACACCCAGGGAGATGGCTACACCTTC

d_call: -
j_call: TRBJ2-7
clone_size: -
v_call: TRBV28
cdr3_aa: CASSLAPGLNYEQYF
cdr3_nt: TGTGCCAGCAGTTTGGCTCCGGGACTCAACTACGAGCAGTACTTC

d_call: -
j_call: TRBJ1-5
clone_size: -
v_call: TRBV14
cdr3_aa: CASGNRVNQPQHF
cdr3_nt: TGTGCCAGTGGCAACAGGGTCAATCAGCCCCAGCATTTT

d_call: -
j_call: TRBJ1-1
clone_size: few
v_call: TRBV6-6
cdr3_aa: CAMGGRLTEAFF
cdr3_nt: TGTGCCATGGGGGGAAGGCTAACTGAAGCTTTCTTT

d_call: TRBD2
j_call: TRBJ2-5
clone_size: -
v_call: TRBV7-2
cdr3_aa: CASSSILAGGASETQYF
cdr3_nt: TGTGCCAGCAGCTCAATCCTAGCGGGAGGGGCCTCGGAGACCCAGTACTTC

d_call: -
j_call: TRBJ1-5
clone_size: few
v_call: TRBV11-2
cdr3_aa: CASSPGRQTTDQPQHF
cdr3_nt: TGTGCCAGCAGCCCCGGTCGGCAGACAACAGATCAGCCCCAGCATTTT

d_call: -
j_call: TRBJ1-6
clone_size: -
v_call: TRBV9
cdr3_aa: CASSPEGEIYNSPLHF
cdr3_nt: TGTGCCAGCAGCCCCGAAGGAGAAATTTATAATTCACCCCTCCACTTT

d_call: -
j_call: TRBJ1-1
clone_size: -
v_call: TRBV4-2
cdr3_aa: CASSQDPTGIMNTEAFF
cdr3_nt: TGTGCCAGCAGCCAAGACCCCACAGGGATAATGAACACTGAAGCTTTCTTT

d_call: TRBD1
j_call: TRBJ2-5
clone_size: once
v_call: TRBV11-2
cdr3_aa: CASSLKGQSQETQYF
cdr3_nt: TGTGCCAGCAGCTTAAAGGGACAGTCCCAAGAGACCCAGTACTTC

d_call: TRBD1
j_call: TRBJ2-1
clone_size: -
v_call: TRBV4-3
cdr3_aa: CASSHTSGTGAYNEQFF
cdr3_nt: TGCGCCAGCAGCCATACCTCCGGGACAGGGGCTTACAATGAGCAGTTCTTC

d_call: -
j_call: TRBJ1-2
clone_size: -
v_call: TRBV9
cdr3_aa: CASSVGRDGYTF
cdr3_nt: TGTGCCAGCAGCGTAGGCAGGGATGGCTACACCTTC

d_call: -
j_call: TRBJ1-4
clone_size: -
v_call: TRBV2
cdr3_aa: CATQQGGKLFF
cdr3_nt: TGTGCCACCCAACAGGGCGGAAAACTGTTTTTT

d_call: -
j_call: TRBJ2-3
clone_size: few
v_call: TRBV5-6
cdr3_aa: CASSAAPLALATDTQYF
cdr3_nt: TGTGCCAGCAGCGCCGCTCCTTTAGCGCTAGCAACAGATACGCAGTATTTT

d_call: -
j_call: TRBJ2-2
clone_size: -
v_call: TRBV6-5
cdr3_aa: CASSYVTGELFF
cdr3_nt: TGTGCCAGCAGTTACGTCACCGGGGAGCTGTTTTTT

d_call: TRBD1
j_call: TRBJ2-7
clone_size: -
v_call: TRBV30
cdr3_aa: CAYEDRGPYEQYF
cdr3_nt: TGTGCCTATGAGGACAGGGGACCCTACGAGCAGTACTTC

d_call: -
j_call: TRBJ2-7
clone_size: -
v_call: TRBV11-2
cdr3_aa: CASSPRWGYEQYF
cdr3_nt: TGTGCCAGCAGCCCGAGGTGGGGCTACGAGCAGTACTTC

d_call: TRBD1
j_call: TRBJ1-5
clone_size: -
v_call: TRBV9
cdr3_aa: CASSPTGAHQPQHF
cdr3_nt: TGTGCCAGCAGCCCAACAGGGGCCCATCAGCCCCAGCATTTT

d_call: -
j_call: TRBJ1-2
clone_size: -
v_call: TRBV27
cdr3_aa: CASSPRGSGGYTF
cdr3_nt: TGTGCCAGCAGTCCGAGGGGCTCTGGTGGCTACACCTTC

d_call: TRBD2
j_call: TRBJ2-5
clone_size: -
v_call: TRBV7-9
cdr3_aa: CASSPAGGPETQYF
cdr3_nt: TGTGCCAGCAGCCCAGCGGGAGGGCCGGAGACCCAGTACTTC

d_call: -
j_call: TRBJ1-1
clone_size: few
v_call: TRBV13
cdr3_aa: CASSLGTGMNTEAFF
cdr3_nt: TGTGCCAGCAGCTTAGGGACGGGCATGAACACTGAAGCTTTCTTT

d_call: -
j_call: TRBJ2-7
clone_size: -
v_call: TRBV4-3
cdr3_aa: CASSQDYWAYADEQYF
cdr3_nt: TGCGCCAGCAGCCAAGATTATTGGGCCTACGCGGACGAGCAGTACTTC

d_call: TRBD1
j_call: TRBJ2-7
clone_size: -
v_call: TRBV7-2
cdr3_aa: CASETGDYEQYF
cdr3_nt: TGTGCCAGCGAGACAGGGGACTACGAGCAGTACTTC

d_call: -
j_call: TRBJ2-3
clone_size: -
v_call: TRBV10-3
cdr3_aa: CAISEEVGARTDTQYF
cdr3_nt: TGTGCCATCAGTGAGGAGGTAGGGGCGCGCACAGATACGCAGTATTTT

d_call: -
j_call: TRBJ1-1
clone_size: -
v_call: TRBV9
cdr3_aa: CASSGKEGAFF
cdr3_nt: TGTGCCAGCAGCGGTAAAGAAGGAGCTTTCTTT

d_call: -
j_call: TRBJ2-2
clone_size: once
v_call: TRBV9
cdr3_aa: CASSPTAGELFF
cdr3_nt: TGTGCCAGCAGCCCTACGGCCGGGGAGCTGTTTTTT

d_call: TRBD1
j_call: TRBJ1-2
clone_size: once
v_call: TRBV6-5
cdr3_aa: CASSWAGGSNYGYTF
cdr3_nt: TGTGCCAGCAGTTGGGCAGGGGGCTCAAACTATGGCTACACCTTC

d_call: -
j_call: TRBJ1-2
clone_size: once
v_call: TRBV6-6
cdr3_aa: CASSYSMDSLYGYTF
cdr3_nt: TGTGCCAGCAGTTACTCGATGGACAGCCTCTATGGCTACACCTTC

d_call: TRBD1
j_call: TRBJ2-7
clone_size: once
v_call: TRBV30
cdr3_aa: CAWDPGTGIGEQYF
cdr3_nt: TGTGCCTGGGACCCCGGGACAGGGATTGGCGAGCAGTACTTC

d_call: -
j_call: TRBJ1-1
clone_size: -
v_call: TRBV18
cdr3_aa: CASSLTNTEAFF
cdr3_nt: TGTGCCAGCTCACTTACGAACACTGAAGCTTTCTTT

d_call: TRBD1
j_call: TRBJ1-2
clone_size: once
v_call: TRBV27
cdr3_aa: CASSSWGTGEGYTF
cdr3_nt: TGTGCCAGCAGTTCATGGGGGACAGGGGAAGGCTACACCTTC

d_call: -
j_call: TRBJ2-7
clone_size: -
v_call: TRBV7-6
cdr3_aa: CASSLSRAHEQYF
cdr3_nt: TGTGCCAGCAGCTTGTCCAGGGCCCACGAGCAGTACTTC

d_call: -
j_call: TRBJ1-1
clone_size: -
v_call: TRBV25-1
cdr3_aa: CASSEFQGVPSFNF
cdr3_nt: TGTGCCAGCAGTGAATTCCAGGGCGTACCAAGCTTTAACTTT

d_call: -
j_call: TRBJ2-3
clone_size: few
v_call: TRBV7-8
cdr3_aa: CASSYLTRTVADTQYF
cdr3_nt: TGTGCCAGCAGCTACCTGACTAGGACGGTCGCAGATACGCAGTATTTT

d_call: -
j_call: TRBJ2-3
clone_size: -
v_call: TRBV6-6
cdr3_aa: CASSYSRDTQYF
cdr3_nt: TGTGCCAGCAGTTATTCCAGAGATACGCAGTATTTT

d_call: TRBD2
j_call: TRBJ2-7
clone_size: -
v_call: TRBV7-2
cdr3_aa: CASSSGAYEQYF
cdr3_nt: TGTGCCAGCTCTAGCGGGGCCTACGAGCAGTACTTC

d_call: -
j_call: TRBJ1-2
clone_size: medium-sized
v_call: TRBV11-2
cdr3_aa: CASSLDRGGYTF
cdr3_nt: TGTGCCAGCAGCTTAGATCGGGGTGGCTACACCTTC

d_call: -
j_call: TRBJ1-2
clone_size: few
v_call: TRBV5-4
cdr3_aa: CASSPDRPWGYTF
cdr3_nt: TGTGCCAGCAGCCCGGACAGACCCTGGGGCTACACCTTC

d_call: -
j_call: TRBJ2-1
clone_size: -
v_call: TRBV7-2
cdr3_aa: CASSLTPHHEQFF
cdr3_nt: TGTGCCAGCAGCTTAACTCCTCACCATGAGCAGTTCTTC

d_call: -
j_call: TRBJ1-1
clone_size: few
v_call: TRBV9
cdr3_aa: CASSVEGSGTEAFF
cdr3_nt: TGTGCCAGCAGCGTAGAGGGGTCGGGCACTGAAGCTTTCTTT